This is a list of T cell receptor beta chains from one sample in a study of metastatic and nonmetastatic thyroid tumors. Using MiXCR, TCRdb re-called clones from the PCR reads. The table includes some 33,000 clones, around 7% detected once. Sequenced: blood. All receptors come from a female donor with papillary thyroid cancer or a benign thyroid nodule (not recorded which). Some clones in this sample may be carry-over from other donors' samples. Each CDR3 is given with its conserved first and last residue. D genes are given only for firm matches. Some rows mark clone size as missing; the rest say once, few, many or name a class of expanded clone.

size: many; V: TRBV7-2; D: .; J: TRBJ1-1; CDR3: CASSLRLAVNTEAFF; DNA: TGTGCCAGCAGCTTAAGGCTTGCGGTGAACACTGAAGCTTTCTTT
size: many; V: TRBV11-1; D: TRBD1; J: TRBJ2-2; CDR3: CASSPNPGQENTGELFF; DNA: TGTGCCAGCAGCCCTAACCCGGGACAGGAGAACACCGGGGAGCTGTTTTTT
size: many; V: TRBV12-3/TRBV12-4; D: .; J: TRBJ2-2; CDR3: CASSIRVVGELFF; DNA: TGTGCCAGCAGTATCAGGGTTGTAGGGGAGCTGTTTTTT
size: many; V: TRBV5-1; D: .; J: TRBJ2-7; CDR3: CASREGNEQYF; DNA: TGCGCCAGCAGAGAGGGGAACGAGCAGTACTTC
size: .; V: TRBV28; D: .; J: TRBJ2-3; CDR3: CASTPPGKGTQYF; DNA: TGTGCCAGCACACCACCCGGGAAAGGTACGCAGTATTTT
size: .; V: TRBV3-1; D: .; J: TRBJ1-1; CDR3: CASSPGPKNTEAFF; DNA: TGTGCCAGCAGCCCCGGTCCGAAGAACACTGAAGCTTTCTTT
size: many; V: TRBV5-1; D: .; J: TRBJ1-2; CDR3: CASSLAPGNYGYTF; DNA: TGCGCCAGCAGCTTGGCGCCGGGGAACTATGGCTACACCTTC
size: many; V: TRBV5-1; D: .; J: TRBJ2-2; CDR3: CASSLAQLGPGELFF; DNA: TGCGCCAGCAGCTTGGCCCAGCTAGGCCCCGGGGAGCTGTTTTTT
size: many; V: TRBV6-1; D: .; J: TRBJ1-1; CDR3: CASRINLREAFF; DNA: TGTGCCAGCAGGATTAACCTAAGAGAAGCTTTCTTT
size: many; V: TRBV5-8; D: .; J: TRBJ2-7; CDR3: CASSLGGTPSTHEQYF; DNA: TGTGCCAGCAGCTTGGGTGGGACCCCCTCAACCCACGAGCAGTACTTC
size: many; V: TRBV6-1; D: TRBD1; J: TRBJ1-5; CDR3: CASRGQGLGQPQHF; DNA: TGTGCCAGCAGGGGACAGGGTTTAGGGCAGCCCCAGCATTTT
size: many; V: TRBV29-1; D: .; J: TRBJ1-2; CDR3: CSVKKSGNYGYTF; DNA: TGCAGCGTCAAGAAGAGCGGGAACTATGGCTACACCTTC
size: many; V: TRBV2; D: TRBD1; J: TRBJ1-2; CDR3: CASSVTGTGYTF; DNA: TGTGCCAGCAGTGTGACAGGGACTGGCTACACCTTC
size: many; V: TRBV5-1; D: TRBD1; J: TRBJ2-7; CDR3: CASRSGTGNSYEQYF; DNA: TGCGCCAGCAGATCCGGGACAGGAAATTCCTACGAGCAGTACTTC
size: many; V: TRBV4-1; D: TRBD1; J: TRBJ1-6; CDR3: CASSLLGQGNSPLHF; DNA: TGCGCCAGCAGCCTACTCGGACAGGGAAATTCACCCCTCCACTTT
size: many; V: TRBV7-8; D: .; J: TRBJ1-6; CDR3: CASSSTGANSPLHF; DNA: TGTGCCAGCAGCTCGACGGGGGCCAATTCACCCCTCCACTTT
size: many; V: TRBV5-1; D: TRBD1; J: TRBJ2-1; CDR3: CASSLTGGYNEQFF; DNA: TGCGCCAGCAGCTTGACAGGGGGCTACAATGAGCAGTTCTTC
size: .; V: TRBV7-3; D: TRBD1; J: TRBJ2-5; CDR3: CASSLTGTGRGETQYF; DNA: TGTGCCAGCAGCTTAACCGGGACAGGGCGTGGAGAGACCCAGTACTTC
size: many; V: TRBV10-1; D: TRBD2; J: TRBJ2-1; CDR3: CASSKVAGALGDEQFF; DNA: TGCGCCAGCAGTAAGGTAGCGGGAGCTCTTGGGGATGAGCAGTTCTTC
size: many; V: TRBV2; D: TRBD1; J: TRBJ1-1; CDR3: CASSEFLGQGNTEAFF; DNA: TGTGCCAGCAGTGAATTCTTGGGACAGGGTAACACTGAAGCTTTCTTT